This T cell receptor (beta chain) was profiled in a study of blood T cell repertoires in COVID-19. V was shortened by 1 base and J by 0 bases, with 10 bases between the two germline ends. This CDR3 contains 15 residues. CDR1 and CDR2 (germline): SGHDT, YYEEEE. Repertoires were generated with immunoSEQ multiplex PCR, while TCRdb's copy carries only in-frame clones and drops some. This table holds approximately 230,000 clones, 87% found once. This clonotype originated in a man younger than 35 with active or convalescent COVID-19. What was sequenced was peripheral blood. The V gene is TRBV5-6, the J gene TRBJ2-5, with D perhaps matching TRBD2 (6 bases). The CDR3 nucleotides read TGTGCCAGCAGCTTGACTAGCCGGTACCAAGAGACCCAGTACTTC. It codes for CASSLTSRYQETQYF.